This record covers a single TCR beta chain. Antigen unknown. Germline CDR1 MGHRA, CDR2 YSYEKL. V was clipped by 3 bases and J by 10 bases, with 18 bases between them. The CDR3 covers 14 residues. The repertoire was sequenced with immunoSEQ multiplex PCR; TCRdb's copy has only in-frame clones and lacks some. The data hold 150,000 to 200,000 clones, with under 95% observed a single time. This sample is drawn from a study of T cell responses to AZD1222 COVID-19 vaccine. Study outcomes and limitations: There were mostly white British donors and more females than males, and clonal diversity was possibly underestimated. Recipients of two AZD1222 doses showed rising Spike-specific TCR breadth and depth.

The clonotype was recovered from an adult who received the AZD1222 COVID-19 vaccine. This specimen consisted of peripheral blood, obtained 28 days after the second AZD1222 dose. The chain uses TRBV4-1 and TRBJ1-1; a possible D gene is TRBD1 (5 bases). CDR3 region: CASSQGGPGGGAFF. The CDR3 coding sequence is TGCGCCAGCAGCCAGGGGGGACCCGGCGGGGGAGCTTTCTTT.